This entry lists 8 T cell receptor beta chains sequenced from one sample in a study of beta chain features in type 1 diabetes. Expressed TCRB transcripts got sequenced, as all isolated RNA was reverse transcribed. Profiled with immunoSEQ multiplex PCR; TCRdb holds only in-frame clones, not every one. Of about 340,000 clones listed, roughly 13% are singletons. Their target antigens are unknown. Study-level results: The study found moderately but significantly shorter TCRB CDR3s in all four CD4+ subsets of Type 1 diabetes patients.

The specimen was naive CD4+ T cells from blood. These receptors came from a woman under 30 with type 1 diabetes.

V and J are TRBV28 and TRBJ1-5; 8 bases map to TRBD1. The junction had 5 bases not matched to a gene; V was cut back by 3 bases and J by 1 base. The CDR3 consists of 16 residues. Germline V lookup: CDR1 MDHEN, CDR2 SYDVKM. CDR3 residues: CASSLWTGTSNQPQHF. For the CDR3, the DNA is TGTGCCAGCAGTTTGTGGACAGGGACGAGCAATCAGCCCCAGCATTTT.

The V gene is TRBV10-3, the J gene TRBJ1-1; 9 bases agree with TRBD1. Germline assignment: CDR1 ENHRY and CDR2 SYGVKD. Germline trimming cut 5 bases from V and 3 bases from J; bases unmatched to any gene: 1. This CDR3 is 13 amino acids long. CDR3 sequence reads: CAISRQGDTEAFF. The CDR3 bases are TGTGCCATCAGTCGACAGGGGGACACTGAAGCTTTCTTT.

The chain uses TRBV30 and TRBJ2-5; 8 nucleotides agree with TRBD1. This CDR3 has 14 amino acids. Germline assignment: CDR1 GTSNPN and CDR2 SVGIG (reference sequence). V dropped 2 bases and J dropped 4; count of bases not matched to a gene: 6. The CDR3 protein is CAWSRTGGGETQYF. The CDR3, as DNA: TGTGCCTGGAGTCGTACAGGGGGAGGAGAGACCCAGTACTTC.

The chain uses TRBV7-2 and TRBJ2-5; D may be TRBD2 (6 bases). The V end lost 5 bases, the J end lost 2 bases, and 9 bases lay between the germline ends. This CDR3 is built from 13 residues. Looked up from germline, CDR1 is SGHTA and CDR2 is FQGNSA. CDR3: CASSRSGQETQYF. In DNA form, the CDR3 reads TGTGCCAGCAGCCGTAGCGGTCAAGAGACCCAGTACTTC. Drawing the rest from reference TRBV7-2 and TRBJ2-5, the complete variable domain is GAGVSQSPSNKVTEKGKDVELRCDPISGHTALYWYRQSLGQGLEFLIYFQGNSAPDKSGLPSDRFSAERTGGSVSTLTIQRTQQEDSAVYLCASSRSGQETQYFGPGTRLLVL.

There are a few counts of this clone. This chain links TRBV30 with TRBJ1-2; D may be TRBD1 (5 bases). In germline, CDR1 is GTSNPN, CDR2 SVGIG (reference sequence). V was cut by 5 bases and J by 6 bases, with 16 bases left in between. The CDR3 covers 13 residues. The CDR3 here is CAWAGTLSDGYTF. CDR3 nucleotides: TGTGCCTGGGCCGGGACTCTGAGCGATGGCTACACCTTC.

The chain carries TRBV11-2 and TRBJ2-1; tentative D call: TRBD1 (5 bases). This CDR3 region has 16 residues. With 2 bases removed from V and 0 bases from J, the gap between germline ends came to 11 bases. Germline values: CDR1 SGHAT, CDR2 FQNNGV. The CDR3 DNA reads TGTGCCAGCAGCTTACAGGGCTCCTCCTCCTACAATGAGCAGTTCTTC. Its protein product is CASSLQGSSSYNEQFF.

This clone showed up just a few times. The J gene is TRBJ2-7, the V gene TRBV7-9; 8 bases map to TRBD1. The J segment lost 3 bases and the V segment lost 11 bases, leaving 9 bases of the junction unmatched. In germline, CDR1 is SEHNR, CDR2 FQNEAQ (reference sequence). The CDR3 loop spans 13 amino acids. DNA for the CDR3: TGTGCCGGGGGGCAGGGGGCGAACTACGAGCAGTACTTC. It encodes CAGGQGANYEQYF.

This clone has more than one count but fewer than ten. This chain links TRBV30 with TRBJ2-7; a possible D gene is TRBD2 (5 bases). The CDR3 runs to 14 residues. V was cut by 2 bases and J by 3 bases, with 14 bases left in between. In germline, CDR1 is GTSNPN, CDR2 SVGIG (reference sequence). As DNA, the CDR3 is TGTGCCTGGAGTCGACGGGATTTAATCTACGAGCAGTACTTC. It is translated as CAWSRRDLIYEQYF.